This T cell receptor beta chain was captured in a study of OX40 agonist ivuxolimab in advanced cancers. Study-wide background: Hepatocellular carcinoma, melanoma, renal cell or head and neck cancer was diagnosed in the dose-escalation patients. Participants averaged roughly 57 years of age (range about 23 to 80) and were 75% to 90% male. Overall study results and limits: Low normalized T-cell clonal expansion also characterized some of the nonresponders. The study found among the lowest clonal expansion in partial responders at 0.1-3.0 mg/kg.

Germline lookup yields CDR1 MDHEN and CDR2 SYDVKM. V gave up 1 base and J gave up 1 base, with 4 bases separating them. The CDR3 is 13 residues long. This clone has just one count. The antigen remains unidentified. Repertoires were generated with immunoSEQ multiplex PCR, while TCRdb's copy carries only in-frame clones and drops some. The profile covers approximately 62,000 clones, with 89% appearing a single time and about 12% taken by the ten largest. This material consisted of CD4+ or CD8+ T cells sorted from blood, taken in a trial of the OX40 agonist ivuxolimab. V is TRBV28 and J is TRBJ1-1; D is uncertain. The TCR comes from an adult with an advanced solid tumor such as melanoma, head and neck, liver or kidney cancer. CDR3 residues: CASSLSANTEAFF. In nucleotides, the CDR3 is TGTGCCAGCAGTTTATCTGCGAACACTGAAGCTTTCTTT.